This T cell receptor (beta chain) appears in the sequencing data of a study of OX40 agonist ivuxolimab in advanced cancers. Across the study: People who had prior anti-PD-1, anti-PD-L1 or anti-CTLA-4 therapy could take part, and less than 50% had some.

Profiled with immunoSEQ multiplex PCR; TCRdb holds only in-frame clones, not every one. Of 68,000 or so clones in the sample, 75% to 90% were seen once. There are 15 residues in the CDR3. V was pared by 5 bases and J by 6 bases, with 17 bases between. Germline V lookup: CDR1 SGHTA, CDR2 FQGNSA. The clonotype originates from an adult with an advanced solid tumor such as melanoma, head and neck, liver or kidney cancer. This chain connects TRBV7-2 to TRBJ1-5; D not resolved. Sequenced material: CD4+ or CD8+ T cells sorted from blood, taken in a trial of the OX40 agonist ivuxolimab. The CDR3 DNA follows: TGTGCCAGCAGCGCCCGGACGGACCGGGCTCAGCCCCAGCATTTT. Protein product: CASSARTDRAQPQHF. Variable domain in full (rest from reference TRBV7-2 and TRBJ1-5): GAGVSQSPSNKVTEKGKDVELRCDPISGHTALYWYRQSLGQGLEFLIYFQGNSAPDKSGLPSDRFSAERTGGSVSTLTIQRTQQEDSAVYLCASSARTDRAQPQHFGDGTRLSIL.